This T cell receptor beta chain is drawn from a study of T cell responses to AZD1222 COVID-19 vaccine (dated by TCRdb to about 2021). Regarding the research as a whole: AZD1222 recipients whose second dose came at about 4 weeks and those whose second dose came at about 12 weeks were combined into one group, since spike-specific TCR depth and breadth did not differ between the two schedules. TCR sequencing covered 230 to 250 trial participants: about 210 given two doses of AZD1222 and 26 given two doses of MenACWY control vaccine. Trial participants were enrolled into age subgroups of 18-55, 56-69 and 70-plus years, which contained about 160, 30 and 59 TCR-sequenced participants, respectively.

This specimen's time point label, per the study, means: baseline before first vaccination. Vaccinee samples were obtained from the UK trials COV001 and COV002, which included a single-blind randomized controlled phase 2/3 trial of AZD1222 (ChAdOx1 nCoV-19) in healthy adults. Trial participant PBMC samples were collected at day 0 and day 28 after the second dose for TCRbeta chain sequencing. V is cut by 4 bases and J by 0 bases, and the space between the germline ends is 9 bases. CDR1 and CDR2 are read off the germline V gene (reference sequence) as LGHDT and YNNKEL. Measured from the cysteine to the phenylalanine, the CDR3 is 14 residues long. The CDR3 DNA has 42 bases and is translated from base 1. The research as a whole found: Because no day 14 peak-response samples were available, the repertoires could be characterized only after the peak T cell response. CD4 TCRs associated with the vaccine covered the entire spike protein, and the dominant responses were in regions 160-218 and 743-854. In the small 56-69-year group, the increase in depth fell short of significance, most likely because of low power. Spike-specific TCR breadth and depth rose significantly after two AZD1222 doses compared with day 0 and with MenACWY recipients. Reportedly, almost half of the unique spike-specific TCRs recognized epitopes lying outside the regions that are mutated in the B.1.351 and B.1.1.7 variants. Conclusions about previously exposed vaccinees were limited because only a handful of AZD1222 recipients were SARS-CoV-2 seropositive at baseline. Participants were mostly white British and included more females than males, and it was suggested by the authors that clonal diversity may have been underestimated.

A note on this clone: No antigen is known for it. Per-base quality was not reported, and no clone a single base away is much larger than it.

The CDR3 regions of human TCRbeta chains were analyzed by immunosequencing. Processing in the source paper ran as follows. Repertoire TCRs were checked for matches against a reference library of SARS-CoV-2-specific TCRs that had been generated using the MIRA antigen-specificity platform. Breadth was defined as the fraction of unique TCRs that were SARS-CoV-2-associated. Depth was defined as the fraction of total T cells that were SARS-CoV-2-associated. Using the MIRA data, every spike-specific TCR was mapped to the spike region that the TCR reacted to and assigned to either a CD4 or a CD8 class. Log10-transformed breadth and depth values were compared by one-way ANOVA with Sidak's multiple comparisons tests. Sourced from immuneACCESS, this table was stored by TCRdb with only in-frame sequences that have V and J called. A share of the clones is absent; for the studies checked, an unresolved V gene accounts for under half, and the remainder has no known explanation. From that table come the V and J calls and clone size; the DNA was used to work out D and trimming. For this sample the table gives about 140,000 clones, of which 91% were detected only once. The ten biggest clones cover 2.5% to 3% of the sample.

The source is an adult in good health. The sample here was peripheral blood, taken on day 0 of AZD1222 vaccination. Recombination joined TRBV3-1 (or the pseudogene TRBV3-2) with TRBJ1-1, with a weak D call of TRBD1 (6 bases match). The DNA sequence is TGTGCCAGCAGCCTCGGACAGCTGAACACTGAAGCTTTCTTT. Translation gives CASSLGQLNTEAFF.